One and the same sample provided the 21 T cell receptor beta chains below, sequenced in a study of beta chain features in type 1 diabetes. Broader study findings: TCRB CDR3 length was moderately but significantly reduced in all four CD4+ subsets of Type 1 diabetes patients.

Isolated RNA was reverse transcribed in full, so expressed TCRB transcripts were sequenced. Generated by immunoSEQ multiplex PCR, the TCRdb table keeps only in-frame clones and is missing some. The data show about 160,000 clones, 10% seen once. These TCRs are of unknown antigen specificity. Sequencing was done on a sample of central memory CD4+ T cells from blood. The source is a man aged 30-40 years with type 1 diabetes.

Only a few counts were recorded for this clone. This chain joins TRBV30 and TRBJ2-3; D not resolved. The germline CDR1 and CDR2 sequences are GTSNPN and SVGIG (reference sequence). Trimming removed 1 base from V and 0 bases from J, with 5 bases in between. The CDR3 consists of 13 residues. CDR3 loop: CAWSGQSTDTQYF. The DNA of the CDR3 is TGTGCCTGGAGTGGCCAGAGCACAGATACGCAGTATTTT. Variable domain in full (rest from reference TRBV30 and TRBJ2-3): SQTIHQWPATLVQPVGSPLSLECTVEGTSNPNLYWYRQAAGRGLQLLFYSVGIGQISSEVPQNLSASRPQDRQFILSSKKLLLSDSGFYLCAWSGQSTDTQYFGPGTRLTVL.

This chain connects TRBV7-9 to TRBJ2-3, with TRBD2 as a possible D gene (5 bases). Trimming removed 5 bases from V and 0 bases from J, with 12 bases in between. Germline CDR1 reads SEHNR; CDR2 reads FQNEAQ (reference sequence). The CDR3 runs 15 residues. In DNA form, the CDR3 reads TGTGCCAGCAGCCCAGACTACCTAAGCACAGATACGCAGTATTTT. Translation: CASSPDYLSTDTQYF.

This CDR3 is CASSRLPGQNTGELFF. CDR3 nucleotide sequence: TGTGCCAGCAGCCGTCTCCCCGGACAGAACACCGGGGAGCTGTTTTTT. The chain couples TRBV7-3 to TRBJ2-2, with TRBD1 as a possible D gene (5 bases). Between the trimmed V and J ends, which lost 5 bases and 1 base, there was a span of 14 bases. Germline V lookup: CDR1 SGHTA, CDR2 FQGTGA. The CDR3 length is 16 residues.

This clone showed up just a few times. The V call is TRBV29-1, the J call TRBJ2-1; 10 nucleotides match TRBD2. Trimming cost V 7 bases and J 6 bases; bases outside gene matches: 9. The germline V gene has CDR1 SQVTM and CDR2 ANQGSEA. This CDR3 is built from 14 residues. The DNA of the CDR3 is TGCAGCGCTGTAACTAGCGGGATGGTCAATGAGCAGTTCTTC. This gives the protein CSAVTSGMVNEQFF.

This clone turned up a few times. This chain connects TRBV7-2 to TRBJ2-7; 8 bases are a match to TRBD2. Germline-derived CDR1 and CDR2 are SGHTA and FQGNSA. J gave up 3 bases and V 5 bases, and 12 bases lay outside the gene matches. CDR3 length equals 16 residues. The chain's CDR3 is CASSLPPSGSGYEQYF. The DNA of the CDR3 is TGTGCCAGCAGCCTCCCCCCGAGCGGGAGTGGCTACGAGCAGTACTTC.

The CDR3 is CASSLSGSSNTEAFF. CDR3 bases: TGTGCCAGCAGCTTAAGTGGGAGTTCGAACACTGAAGCTTTCTTT. The chain has TRBV7-9 and TRBJ1-1; no definite D call. Between the trimmed V and J ends, which lost 2 bases and 1 base, there was a span of 11 bases. This CDR3 is 15 amino acids long. CDR1 is SEHNR, CDR2 FQNEAQ, per germline (reference sequence).

In regard to this clone: At one end the junction does not follow the germline gene, possibly because of a read error. This rearrangement joins TRBV7-2 to TRBJ2-3, with a possible D match to TRBD2 (6 bases). Germline V lookup: CDR1 SGHTA, CDR2 FQGNSA. This CDR3 has 13 residues. CDR3 loop: CASSLKRVDTQCF. As DNA, the CDR3 is TGTGCCAGCAGCTTAAAGCGGGTAGATACGCAGTGTTTT.

The V gene is TRBV28, the J gene TRBJ2-7; 9 positions match TRBD2. The germline V gene encodes CDR1 MDHEN and CDR2 SYDVKM. With 2 bases clipped from V and 2 bases from J, the junction kept 1 base outside the gene matches. This CDR3 contains 14 residues. CDR3 sequence reads: CASSLAGGAYEQYF. In DNA form, the CDR3 reads TGTGCCAGCAGTTTAGCGGGAGGGGCCTACGAGCAGTACTTC.

This clone was found a few times. V and J are TRBV18 and TRBJ2-7; 9 bases line up with TRBD1. Germline loops: CDR1 KGHSH, CDR2 LQKENI. This CDR3 spans 17 amino acids. The V segment lost 0 bases and the J segment 4 bases; nucleotides outside the gene matches: 10. The CDR3 DNA is TGTGCCAGCTCACCACCGCGGACAGGGGACTCCAGATACGAGCAGTACTTC. As protein: CASSPPRTGDSRYEQYF. The entire variable domain, with the rest obtained from reference TRBV18 and TRBJ2-7, is as follows: NAGVMQNPRHLVRRRGQEARLRCSPMKGHSHVYWYRQLPEEGLKFMVYLQKENIIDESGMPKERFSAEFPKEGPSILRIQQVVRGDSAAYFCASSPPRTGDSRYEQYFGPGTRLTVT.

This clone was detected only a few times. This chain joins TRBV27 and TRBJ1-1; D perhaps matches TRBD1 (5 bases). Germline values: CDR1 MNHEY, CDR2 SMNVEV (reference sequence). V shed 5 bases and J shed 3 bases, with 10 bases lying between them. The CDR3 loop spans 13 amino acids. This chain's CDR3 is CASSDSAYTEAFF. Here the CDR3 DNA reads TGTGCCAGCAGTGACAGCGCCTACACTGAAGCTTTCTTT.

This clone appeared a few times. This sequence joins TRBV18 and TRBJ2-3, with a tentative D call TRBD2 (5 bases). V was pared by 3 bases and J by 7 bases, with 14 bases between. CDR1 is KGHSH and CDR2 is LQKENI in the germline V gene. The CDR3 has 14 amino acids. The CDR3 DNA follows: TGTGCCAGCTCACCTAACGGGGAGAGACATACGCAGTATTTT. Protein product: CASSPNGERHTQYF.

This clone was counted only a few times. The chain employs TRBV29-1 and TRBJ2-1, with D unclear. The CDR3 totals 15 residues. From germline, CDR1 is SQVTM and CDR2 ANQGSEA. Trimming stripped 1 base from V and 0 bases from J, with 10 bases between. CDR3 amino acids: CSVEGELSSYNEQFF. DNA for the CDR3: TGCAGCGTTGAAGGAGAATTAAGCTCCTACAATGAGCAGTTCTTC.

V gene TRBV28 combines with J gene TRBJ2-2; D is perhaps TRBD1 (6 bases). Germline CDR1 reads MDHEN; CDR2 reads SYDVKM. The CDR3 is 15 residues long. Trimming removed 5 bases from V and 0 bases from J, with 10 bases in between. The CDR3 nucleotides read TGTGCCAGCAGTCGGACAGTGACGAACACCGGGGAGCTGTTTTTT. It encodes CASSRTVTNTGELFF.

This clone occurred a few times. The chain is built from TRBV4-2 and TRBJ2-2, with 7 bases lining up with TRBD1. V shed 5 bases, J shed 2 bases, and the junction held 5 bases outside the gene matches. The CDR3 length is 15 residues. Germline V CDR1 and CDR2: LGHNA, YNFKEQ. This CDR3 reads CASSSGTANTGELFF. In DNA form, the CDR3 reads TGTGCCAGCAGCTCCGGGACAGCCAACACCGGGGAGCTGTTTTTT.

This clone was seen a few times. This chain uses TRBV4-3 with TRBJ1-2; 7 bases fit TRBD1. The CDR3 totals 14 residues. With 4 bases clipped from V and 7 bases from J, the junction kept 9 bases outside the gene matches. The germline V gene has CDR1 LGHNA and CDR2 YSLEER. Here the CDR3 reads CASSRPDRASGYTF. Here the CDR3 DNA reads TGCGCCAGCAGCCGACCTGACAGGGCAAGTGGCTACACCTTC.

This clone was seen a few times. V is TRBV28 and J is TRBJ2-5; a weak D match, TRBD1 (6 bases). The CDR3 runs 12 residues. V lost 7 bases and J 5 bases, leaving 11 bases between the germline ends. The germline V gene encodes CDR1 MDHEN and CDR2 SYDVKM. The CDR3 loop reads CASTAGVETQYF. In DNA form, the CDR3 reads TGTGCCAGCACCGCAGGGGTGGAGACCCAGTACTTC.

This clone came up a few times. The chain is built from TRBV28 and TRBJ2-1; D call uncertain. Germline V CDR1 and CDR2: MDHEN, SYDVKM. V was shortened by 2 bases and J by 4 bases, with 9 bases between the two germline ends. This CDR3 is 14 amino acids long. CDR3 in DNA: TGTGCCAGCAGTTTAAAGAATGCGTACAATGAGCAGTTCTTC. Its protein is CASSLKNAYNEQFF.

The chain uses TRBV29-1 and TRBJ2-7, with 9 bases identical to TRBD2. Germline CDR1 and CDR2: SQVTM and ANQGSEA. The CDR3 is 14 residues long. J lost 2 bases, V lost 3 bases, and 5 bases had no gene match. The CDR3 loop reads CSVDRLAGTYEQYF. Here the CDR3 DNA reads TGCAGCGTTGACCGGCTAGCGGGGACCTACGAGCAGTACTTC.

The rearrangement links TRBV18 to TRBJ1-2; possibly TRBD1 for D (6 bases). This CDR3 contains 15 residues. Deletions cut 3 bases from V and 4 bases from J, with 15 bases between. Germline V gives CDR1 KGHSH, CDR2 LQKENI. Here the CDR3 DNA reads TGTGCCAGCTCACCCGACAGGCTCGCTAGCTATGGCTACACCTTC. Amino acid sequence: CASSPDRLASYGYTF.

The rearrangement uses TRBV19 and TRBJ2-3; 7 nucleotides line up with TRBD1. This CDR3 region has 15 residues. CDR1 is LNHDA and CDR2 is SQIVND in the germline V gene (reference sequence). Trimming cost V 4 bases and J 4 bases; bases outside gene matches: 8. Here the CDR3 reads CASSSRDSSADTQYF. The CDR3 DNA reads as TGTGCCAGTAGTAGTCGGGACAGCTCGGCAGATACGCAGTATTTT.

In this sample, this clone turned up a few times. The chain is built from TRBV5-6 and TRBJ2-4; tentative D call: TRBD2 (6 bases). Germline V gene data show CDR1 as SGHDT and CDR2 as YYEEEE. This CDR3 has 11 amino acids. The germline V and J ends were trimmed by 2 bases and 15 bases, with 12 bases remaining between them. This CDR3 reads CASSFSRDRYF. The DNA of the CDR3 is TGTGCCAGCAGCTTTTCGCGGGACCGGTACTTC.